This TCR beta chain was sequenced in a study of blood T cell repertoires in COVID-19. Study summary: Sample material is recorded as cDNA or gDNA derived from T cells, B-cell-depleted T cells, or PBMCs.

The CDR3 runs to 11 residues. Germline V gives CDR1 GTSNPN, CDR2 SVGIG (reference sequence). Generated by immunoSEQ multiplex PCR, the TCRdb table keeps only in-frame clones and is missing some. The table lists more than 250,000 clones, 70% to 90% of them singletons. Participant age was about 18 to 100 years, and participants resided in about two dozen US areas. Clinical histories supplied by participants themselves formed the basis of cohort assignment. Two negative PCRs, clearance, or symptom resolution characterized the recovered Cohort 3 donors. About this clone: Germline is not matched at one junction end, which may reflect a read error.

The sequencing input was PBMCs or T cells enriched from blood (not recorded which). The source is a woman aged 40 to 49 who had recovered from COVID-19. V and J are TRBV30 and TRBJ1-1; 7 bases align to TRBD1. The CDR3 DNA reads as TGTGCCTGGAGTGTAGGGGACAGTGCGCGCTTT. Encoded protein: CAWSVGDSARF.